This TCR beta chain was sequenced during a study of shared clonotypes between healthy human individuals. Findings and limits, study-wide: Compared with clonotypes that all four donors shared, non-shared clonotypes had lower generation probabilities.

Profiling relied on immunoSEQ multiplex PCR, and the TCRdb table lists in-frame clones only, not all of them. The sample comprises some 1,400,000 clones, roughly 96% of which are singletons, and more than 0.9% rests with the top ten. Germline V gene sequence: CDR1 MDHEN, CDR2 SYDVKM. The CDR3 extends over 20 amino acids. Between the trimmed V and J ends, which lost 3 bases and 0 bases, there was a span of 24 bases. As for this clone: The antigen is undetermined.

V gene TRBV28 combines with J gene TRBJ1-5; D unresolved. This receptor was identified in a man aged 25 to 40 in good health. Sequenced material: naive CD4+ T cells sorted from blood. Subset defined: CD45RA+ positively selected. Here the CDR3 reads CASSLVGGPRESYSNQPQHF. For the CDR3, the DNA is TGTGCCAGCAGTTTGGTGGGTGGACCCAGAGAGAGCTATAGCAATCAGCCCCAGCATTTT. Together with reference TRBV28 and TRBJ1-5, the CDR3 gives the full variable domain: DVKVTQSSRYLVKRTGEKVFLECVQDMDHENMFWYRQDPGLGLRLIYFSYDVKMKEKGDIPEGYSVSREKKERFSLILESASTNQTSMYLCASSLVGGPRESYSNQPQHFGDGTRLSIL.